What follows are 6 T cell receptor beta chains derived from one specimen sequenced in a study of T cell repertoires in cytomegalovirus infection. TCRdb re-called the reads with MiXCR, one entry per CDR3 protein. The table lists some 200,000 distinct CDR3 sequences, under 25% of them singletons, with less than 3.5% in the top ten. Specimen: PBMCs. These receptors came from a human donor in good health (CMV status not recorded). Some clones in this sample may be carry-over from other donors' samples.

At least ten counts were recorded for this clonotype. This sequence joins TRBV7-8 and TRBJ2-5, with 7 nucleotides matching TRBD1. Germline loops: CDR1 SGHVS, CDR2 FQNEAQ. The V segment lost 0 bases and the J segment 5 bases; nucleotides outside the gene matches: 6. This CDR3 has 15 residues. Here the CDR3 DNA reads TGTGCCAGCAGCTTAGCAAACAGGGGAGAGGAGACCCAGTACTTC. This gives the protein CASSLANRGEETQYF.

This clonotype was recorded many times. The chain couples TRBV6-5 to TRBJ2-1; 9 nucleotides agree with TRBD1. This CDR3 has 14 residues. Losses at the gene ends were 2 bases for V and 15 bases for J; bases not matched to a gene: 11. Germline V gene sequence: CDR1 MNHEY, CDR2 SVGAGI. The CDR3: CASSYGQPGTGTFF. The CDR3, as DNA: TGTGCCAGCAGTTACGGCCAACCTGGGACAGGGACGTTCTTC.

The sample holds a few counts of this clonotype. This chain joins TRBV2 and TRBJ1-1; 9 nucleotides match TRBD1. Germline V CDR1 and CDR2: SNHLY, FYNNEI. V lost 4 bases, J lost 4 bases, and 7 bases stayed unmatched. This CDR3 spans 15 amino acids. The CDR3 bases are TGTGCCAGCAGTGTTAACAGGGGGCTGGGCACTGAAGCTTTCTTT. It specifies CASSVNRGLGTEAFF.

This clonotype was counted only a few times. The chain links TRBV19 to TRBJ2-1, with TRBD2 identical over 9 bases. CDR3 length: 16 residues. Germline V CDR1 and CDR2: LNHDA, SQIVND (reference sequence). Trimming at V came to 0 bases and at J to 7 bases, leaving 7 bases not matched to a gene. CDR3 protein: CASSIDPGLARNEQFF. CDR3 bases: TGTGCCAGTAGTATAGATCCGGGACTAGCTCGAAATGAGCAGTTCTTC. Complete variable domain (other parts from reference TRBV19 and TRBJ2-1): DGGITQSPKYLFRKEGQNVTLSCEQNLNHDAMYWYRQDPGQGLRLIYYSQIVNDFQKGDIAEGYSVSREKKESFPLTVTSAQKNPTAFYLCASSIDPGLARNEQFFGPGTRLTVL.

The chain couples TRBV2 to TRBJ2-7, with 7 positions matching TRBD1. The germline gives CDR1 SNHLY, CDR2 FYNNEI. The CDR3 has 13 residues. Trimming removed 7 bases from V and 2 bases from J; junction bases left unmatched: 5. CDR3 bases: TGTGCCAGCACCAGACAGGGACCCTACGAGCAGTACTTC. Translated: CASTRQGPYEQYF.

The V gene is TRBV19, the J gene TRBJ2-5; 9 bases are a match to TRBD1. V shed 5 bases and J 1 base; nucleotides not matched to a gene: 5. Germline V gene lookup returns CDR1 LNHDA and CDR2 SQIVND (reference sequence). There are 15 residues in the CDR3. The CDR3 DNA follows: TGTGCCAGTAGTTCCGGGACAGGGTCCCAAGAGACCCAGTACTTC. It specifies CASSSGTGSQETQYF.